This record covers a single TCR beta chain. Antigen unknown. This record comes from a study of cytomegalovirus exposure and HLA in healthy donors. The PCR contained 60 Vbeta and 13 Jbeta primers. TCRdb keeps only in-frame clones here, not all; method: immunoSEQ multiplex PCR. The sample carries fewer than 200,000 clones, around 82% recorded once. The CDR3 is 15 amino acids. Trimming cost V 4 bases and J 0 bases, with 11 bases left between them. Germline CDR1 is LGHNA and CDR2 is YSLEER. Regarding the study as a whole: A later look showed TCR association rates differing by HLA locus, highest for DRB1 and lowest for HLA-C. The study put 160 or so TCR beta chains on its list as cytomegalovirus-associated.

The sequence was collected from a male donor in good health and CMV-seronegative. The sample comprised PBMCs. The chain recombines TRBV4-3 with TRBJ2-3, with TRBD2 as a possible D gene (6 bases). For the CDR3, the DNA is TGCGCCAGCAGCCTACAAAGCGGGAGCACAGATACGCAGTATTTT. Its protein is CASSLQSGSTDTQYF.